A single sample gave rise to the 5 T cell receptor beta chains below, sequenced in a study of shared clonotypes between healthy human individuals. Some clones are missing from TCRdb's copy, which holds only in-frame ones; the method was immunoSEQ multiplex PCR. The data hold under 2.5 million clones, with less than 95% observed a single time. The sample comprised naive CD4+ T cells from PBMCs. Subset noted: CD45RA+ positively selected. The source is a man in his late teens or twenties in good health. Some clones in this sample may be carry-over from other donors' samples.

Note on this clone: The same CDR3 arises from other DNA sequences in this sample as well. The V gene is TRBV5-4, the J gene TRBJ2-3; D is unclear. The V and J ends lost 2 bases and 4 bases respectively, with 8 bases between them. This CDR3 comprises 13 residues. The germline gives CDR1 SGHNT, CDR2 YYREEE (reference sequence). The CDR3 region has the DNA TGTGCCAGCAGCTTAAGTTCGCCAGATACGCAGTATTTT. It specifies CASSLSSPDTQYF.

This chain links TRBV15 with TRBJ1-2; a weak D match, TRBD1 (5 bases). Germline V gene lookup returns CDR1 LNHNV and CDR2 YYDKDF (reference sequence). The ends were cut back, 1 base at V and 7 bases at J, with 10 bases in the middle. This CDR3 has 13 residues. The CDR3: CATSRGGGLGYTF. The CDR3 coding sequence is TGTGCCACCAGCAGAGGGGGGGGACTTGGCTACACCTTC.

There are a few counts of this clone. This rearrangement joins TRBV2 to TRBJ1-5; unclear D gene. Germline V lookup: CDR1 SNHLY, CDR2 FYNNEI. V was shortened by 4 bases and J by 3 bases, with 13 bases between the two germline ends. The CDR3 runs to 15 residues. This CDR3 reads CASSAFGESNQPQHF. CDR3 nucleotide sequence: TGTGCCAGCAGTGCCTTCGGAGAATCCAATCAGCCCCAGCATTTT.

The chain combines TRBV7-3 with TRBJ2-1; no clear D. V shed 2 bases and J shed 0 bases, with 11 bases lying between them. This CDR3 has 16 residues. Germline CDR1 reads SGHTA; CDR2 reads FQGTGA. CDR3 region: CASSLFTLSSYNEQFF. Written as DNA, the CDR3 is TGTGCCAGCAGCTTATTCACCCTAAGCTCCTACAATGAGCAGTTCTTC. The full variable domain, with the rest looked up from reference TRBV7-3 and TRBJ2-1, is GAGVSQTPSNKVTEKGKYVELRCDPISGHTALYWYRQSLGQGPEFLIYFQGTGAADDSGLPNDRFFAVRPEGSVSTLKIQRTERGDSAVYLCASSLFTLSSYNEQFFGPGTRLTVL.

This CDR3 is CASSFRSGEVSYNEQFF. The CDR3 nucleotides are TGTGCCAGCAGCTTCCGTTCGGGGGAGGTCTCCTACAATGAGCAGTTCTTC. The rearrangement joins TRBV11-2 to TRBJ2-1, with a possible D match to TRBD2 (6 bases). Deletions cut 3 bases from V and 0 bases from J, with 15 bases between. The CDR3 is 17 residues long. The germline CDR1 and CDR2 sequences are SGHAT and FQNNGV. The complete variable domain, with remaining parts taken from reference TRBV11-2 and TRBJ2-1, reads EAGVAQSPRYKIIEKRQSVAFWCNPISGHATLYWYQQILGQGPKLLIQFQNNGVVDDSQLPKDRFSAERLKGVDSTLKIQPAKLEDSAVYLCASSFRSGEVSYNEQFFGPGTRLTVL.